These T cell receptor beta chains were read from a single sample in a study of cytomegalovirus exposure and HLA in healthy donors. Sequencing was performed with immunoSEQ multiplex PCR; in TCRdb, only in-frame clones are kept and a portion is missing. The sample lists around 200,000 clones, about 79% occurring once. Sequenced: PBMCs. Source of these receptors: a man between 18 and 29 years old in good health and CMV-seronegative. Each CDR3 is given with its conserved first and last residue. Fields, in order: V gene, J gene, clone size, D gene, CDR3 DNA, CDR3 protein. D genes are given only for firm matches. Clone size is given for some rows only: seen once, a few or many times, or a class if the clone is expanded.

TRBV28	TRBJ2-3	-	-	TGTGCCAGCAGCCTAGGGCCAAGCGGGTCCGACACAGATACGCAGTATTTT	CASSLGPSGSDTDTQYF
TRBV7-8	TRBJ1-1	few	TRBD1	TGTGCCAGCAGCTTAGGGACAGGACTCAACACTGAAGCTTTCTTT	CASSLGTGLNTEAFF
TRBV5-5	TRBJ2-7	few	-	TGTGCCAGCAGCTTTCAGGGAAGGTACGAGCAGTACTTC	CASSFQGRYEQYF
TRBV18	TRBJ2-2	-	TRBD2	TGTGCCAGCTCACCCGGGGGAAATGCGGGACTAGTCAGCGCCGGGGAGCTGTTTTTT	CASSPGGNAGLVSAGELFF
TRBV6-5	TRBJ1-1	-	-	TGTGCCAGTCGCTCATGGGGGCCAGCCACTGAAGCTTTCTTT	CASRSWGPATEAFF
TRBV28	TRBJ2-7	-	-	TGTGCCAGCAGCCCCCCGACTATAAACTACGAGCAGTACTTC	CASSPPTINYEQYF
TRBV19	TRBJ2-7	-	TRBD2	TGTGCCAGTAGTACCAAGGCGGGAGACTCCTACGAGCAGTACTTC	CASSTKAGDSYEQYF
TRBV28	TRBJ2-2	-	TRBD1	TGTGCCAGCAGTTTATACCGCCGGACAGGGGGCTTCGGCGGGGAGCTGTTTTTT	CASSLYRRTGGFGGELFF
TRBV7-8	TRBJ2-2	-	TRBD1	TGTGCCAGCAGCTTAGTTCGGGACAGGAACACCGGGGAGCTGTTTTTT	CASSLVRDRNTGELFF
TRBV6-1	TRBJ1-6	few	-	TGTGCCAGCACCAGACAGGCGCCCAATTCACCCCTCCACTTT	CASTRQAPNSPLHF
TRBV18	TRBJ1-1	-	TRBD1	TGTGCCAGCTCACCTTATACAGGGGCAATGAACACTGAAGCTTTCTTT	CASSPYTGAMNTEAFF
TRBV2	TRBJ1-5	-	-	TGTGCCAGCACTTTTGGGGGGGATAGCAATCAGCCCCAGCATTTT	CASTFGGDSNQPQHF
TRBV7-6	TRBJ2-7	few	TRBD2	TGTGCCAGCAGCCCCCTAGCGGGGGGGACCTACGAGCAGTACTTC	CASSPLAGGTYEQYF
TRBV6-1	TRBJ2-5	-	TRBD2	TGTGCCAGCAGTGAAGCTCCTAGCGGGGGGAAAAAGACCCAGTACTTC	CASSEAPSGGKKTQYF
TRBV10-3	TRBJ2-2	-	-	TGTGCCACCTTCTCGGGACAGAACACCGGGGAGCTGTTTTTT	CATFSGQNTGELFF
TRBV29-1	TRBJ1-1	few	TRBD1	TGCAGCGGCCATGGACAGGGGGCAGGTAGGACTGAAGCTTTCTTT	CSGHGQGAGRTEAFF
TRBV4-2	TRBJ2-7	-	TRBD2	TGTGCCAGCAGCCAAGATCCCCCGGGACTAGCGGGACCCTACGAGCAGTACTTC	CASSQDPPGLAGPYEQYF
TRBV19	TRBJ1-3	-	-	TGTGCCAGTAGGGCGGGGAGCTCTGGAAACACCATATATTTT	CASRAGSSGNTIYF
TRBV19	TRBJ1-1	-	-	TGTGCCAGTAGTATAGATCTCGAGGAAATAACGACTGAAGCTTTCTTT	CASSIDLEEITTEAFF
TRBV11-1	TRBJ2-7	-	TRBD1	TGTGCCAGCAGCTTAGTGGGGGACAGGGTGAGCTACGAGCAGTACTTC	CASSLVGDRVSYEQYF
TRBV19	TRBJ1-1	few	-	TGTGCCAGTATCGCCAGAGGAGGATTAGGCACTGAAGCTTTCTTT	CASIARGGLGTEAFF